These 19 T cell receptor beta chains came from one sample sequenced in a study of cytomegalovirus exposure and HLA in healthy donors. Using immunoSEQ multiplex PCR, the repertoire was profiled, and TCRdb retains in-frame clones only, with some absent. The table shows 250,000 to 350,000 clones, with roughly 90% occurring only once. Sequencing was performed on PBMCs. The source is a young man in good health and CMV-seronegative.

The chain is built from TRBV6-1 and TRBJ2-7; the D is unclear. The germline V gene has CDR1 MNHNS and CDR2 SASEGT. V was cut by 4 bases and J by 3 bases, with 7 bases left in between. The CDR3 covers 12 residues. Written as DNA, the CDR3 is TGTGCCAGCAGTGCCTACAGCTACGAGCAGTACTTC. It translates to CASSAYSYEQYF.

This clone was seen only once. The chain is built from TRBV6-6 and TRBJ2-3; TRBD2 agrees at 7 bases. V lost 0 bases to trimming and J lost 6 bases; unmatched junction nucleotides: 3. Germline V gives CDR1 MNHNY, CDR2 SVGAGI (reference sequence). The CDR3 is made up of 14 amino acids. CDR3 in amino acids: CASSYSWGGDTQYF. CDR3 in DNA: TGTGCCAGCAGTTACTCCTGGGGGGGGGATACGCAGTATTTT.

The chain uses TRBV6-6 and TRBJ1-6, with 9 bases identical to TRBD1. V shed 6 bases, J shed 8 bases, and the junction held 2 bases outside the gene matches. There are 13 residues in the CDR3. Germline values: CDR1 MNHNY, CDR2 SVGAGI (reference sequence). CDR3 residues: CASRRTGDSPLHF. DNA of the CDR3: TGTGCCAGCAGGCGGACAGGGGATTCACCCCTCCACTTT.

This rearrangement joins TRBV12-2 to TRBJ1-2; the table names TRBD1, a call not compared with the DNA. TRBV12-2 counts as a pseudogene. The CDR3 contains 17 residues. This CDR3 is CASRSRDSRLVEYGYTF. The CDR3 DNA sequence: TGTGCAAGTCGCAGCCGGGACAGTAGACTTGTGGAATATGGCTACACCTTC.

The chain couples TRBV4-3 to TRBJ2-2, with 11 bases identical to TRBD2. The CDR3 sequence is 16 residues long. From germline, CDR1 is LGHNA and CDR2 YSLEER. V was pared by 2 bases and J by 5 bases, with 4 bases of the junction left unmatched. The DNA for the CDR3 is TGCGCCAGCAGCCAATCACTAGCGGGGGTTACCGGGGAGCTGTTTTTT. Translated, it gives CASSQSLAGVTGELFF.

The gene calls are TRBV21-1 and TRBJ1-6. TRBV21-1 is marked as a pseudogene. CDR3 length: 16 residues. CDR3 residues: CASSKPPAARNSPLHF. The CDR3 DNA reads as TGTGCCAGCAGCAAACCTCCCGCCGCGAGGAATTCACCCCTCCACTTT.

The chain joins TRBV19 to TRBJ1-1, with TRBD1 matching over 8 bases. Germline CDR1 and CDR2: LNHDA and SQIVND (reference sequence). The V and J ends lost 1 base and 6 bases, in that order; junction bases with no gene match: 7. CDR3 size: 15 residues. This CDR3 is CASSIGDQGAPEAFF. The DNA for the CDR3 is TGTGCCAGTAGTATAGGGGACCAGGGGGCCCCTGAAGCTTTCTTT.

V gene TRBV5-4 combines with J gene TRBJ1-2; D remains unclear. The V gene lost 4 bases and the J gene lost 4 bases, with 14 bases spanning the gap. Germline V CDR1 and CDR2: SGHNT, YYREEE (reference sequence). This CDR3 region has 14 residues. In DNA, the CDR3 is TGTGCCAGCAGCGTACCAACAGAGAGCTATGGCTACACCTTC. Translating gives CASSVPTESYGYTF.

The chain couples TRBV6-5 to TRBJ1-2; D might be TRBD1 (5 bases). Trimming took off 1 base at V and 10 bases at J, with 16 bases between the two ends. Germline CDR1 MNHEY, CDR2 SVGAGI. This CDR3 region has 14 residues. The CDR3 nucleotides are TGTGCCAGCAGTTACTATAGGGGCGCCTTGGCCTACACCTTC. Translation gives CASSYYRGALAYTF.

CDR3 sequence (DNA): TGTGCCAGCAGTGATAGGGCGACGGGGGGTGACTATGGCTACACCTTC. This gives the protein CASSDRATGGDYGYTF. The rearrangement joins TRBV2 to TRBJ1-2; possibly TRBD1 for D (5 bases). V lost 3 bases and J lost 3, with 17 bases in between. This CDR3 has 16 residues. Looked up from germline, CDR1 is SNHLY and CDR2 is FYNNEI. The entire variable domain, with the rest obtained from reference TRBV2 and TRBJ1-2, is as follows: EPEVTQTPSHQVTQMGQEVILRCVPISNHLYFYWYRQILGQKVEFLVSFYNNEISEKSEIFDDQFSVERPDGSNFTLKIRSTKLEDSAMYFCASSDRATGGDYGYTFGSGTRLTVV.

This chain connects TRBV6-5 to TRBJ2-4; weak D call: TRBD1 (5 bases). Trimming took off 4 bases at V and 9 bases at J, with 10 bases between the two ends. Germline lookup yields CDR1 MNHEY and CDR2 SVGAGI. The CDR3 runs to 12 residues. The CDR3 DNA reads TGTGCCAGCAGTTTGCAGGGTGGCATTCAGTACTTC. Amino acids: CASSLQGGIQYF.

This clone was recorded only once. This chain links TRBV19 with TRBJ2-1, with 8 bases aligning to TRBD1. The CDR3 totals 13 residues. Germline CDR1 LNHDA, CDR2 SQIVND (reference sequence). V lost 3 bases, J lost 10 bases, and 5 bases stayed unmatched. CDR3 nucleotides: TGTGCCAGTAGTATGACAGGGGTTCGGGAGCAGTTCTTC. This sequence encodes CASSMTGVREQFF.

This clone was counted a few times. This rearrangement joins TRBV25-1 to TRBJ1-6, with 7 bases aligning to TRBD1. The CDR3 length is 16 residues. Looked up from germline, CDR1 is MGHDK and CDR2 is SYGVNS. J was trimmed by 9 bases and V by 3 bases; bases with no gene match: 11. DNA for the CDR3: TGTGCCAGCAGTGATATCCGACAGGGAGAGGGTTCACCCCTCCACTTT. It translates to CASSDIRQGEGSPLHF.

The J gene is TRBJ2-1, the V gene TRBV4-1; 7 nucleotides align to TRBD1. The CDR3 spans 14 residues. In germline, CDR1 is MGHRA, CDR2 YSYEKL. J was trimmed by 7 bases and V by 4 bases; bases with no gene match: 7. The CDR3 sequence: CASSPQGGPNEQFF. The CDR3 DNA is TGCGCCAGCAGCCCCCAAGGGGGCCCTAATGAGCAGTTCTTC.

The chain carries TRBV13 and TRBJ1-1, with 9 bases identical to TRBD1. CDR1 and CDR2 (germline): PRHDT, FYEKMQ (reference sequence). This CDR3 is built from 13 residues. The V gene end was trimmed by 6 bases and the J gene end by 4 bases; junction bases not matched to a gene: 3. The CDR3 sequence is CASSDRGGTEAFF. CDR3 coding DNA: TGTGCCAGCAGTGACAGGGGGGGCACTGAAGCTTTCTTT.

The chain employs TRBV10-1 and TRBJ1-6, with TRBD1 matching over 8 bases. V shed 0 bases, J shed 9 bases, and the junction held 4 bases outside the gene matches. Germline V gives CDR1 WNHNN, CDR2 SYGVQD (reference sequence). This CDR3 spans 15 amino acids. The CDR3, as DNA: TGCGCCAGCAGTGAGTCGACAGGGGACGGTTCACCCCTCCACTTT. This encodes CASSESTGDGSPLHF.

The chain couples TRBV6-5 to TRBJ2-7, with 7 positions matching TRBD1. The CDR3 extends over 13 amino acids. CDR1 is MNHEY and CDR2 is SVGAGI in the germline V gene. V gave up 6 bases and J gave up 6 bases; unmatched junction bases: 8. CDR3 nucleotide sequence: TGTGCCAGCAGGACGGGACCAGGGGGCGAGCAGTACTTC. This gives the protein CASRTGPGGEQYF.

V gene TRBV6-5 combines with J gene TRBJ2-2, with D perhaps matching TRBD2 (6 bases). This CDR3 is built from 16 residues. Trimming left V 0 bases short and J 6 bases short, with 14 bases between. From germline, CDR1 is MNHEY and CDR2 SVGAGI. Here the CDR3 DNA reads TGTGCCAGCAGTTACTCGACTGTATCGGGGGCCGGGGAGCTGTTTTTT. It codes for CASSYSTVSGAGELFF.

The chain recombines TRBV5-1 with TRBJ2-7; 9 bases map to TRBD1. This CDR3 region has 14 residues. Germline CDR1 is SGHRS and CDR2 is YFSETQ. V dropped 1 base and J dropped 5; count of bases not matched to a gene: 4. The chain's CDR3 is CASSLLTGGHEQYF. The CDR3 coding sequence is TGCGCCAGCAGCTTGTTAACAGGGGGCCACGAGCAGTACTTC.